The clone carrying this T cell receptor (beta chain) has at least ten counts. Its antigen is undetermined. One entry per CDR3 protein results from TCRdb running MiXCR on the RT-PCR reads. The sample records 250,000 to 350,000 distinct CDR3 sequences, about 20% being singletons. V was trimmed by 1 base and J by 6 bases, leaving 18 bases between them. The CDR3 has 16 amino acids. In germline, CDR1 is LGHDT, CDR2 YNNKEL (reference sequence). The sample is drawn from a study of response to subunit inactivated influenza vaccine. Whole-study findings and limits: T cells newly recruited by each seasonal influenza vaccination are few, the authors suggested.

The receptor was derived from a man aged 50 to 69 who received an inactivated influenza vaccine. This rearrangement joins TRBV3-1 to TRBJ1-1; maybe TRBD1 (5 bases). This material consisted of PBMCs from blood, taken 21 months after vaccination. CDR3 in amino acids: CASSQVILAGGSEAFF. The CDR3 coding sequence is TGTGCCAGCAGCCAAGTTATCTTGGCCGGGGGATCTGAAGCTTTCTTT.